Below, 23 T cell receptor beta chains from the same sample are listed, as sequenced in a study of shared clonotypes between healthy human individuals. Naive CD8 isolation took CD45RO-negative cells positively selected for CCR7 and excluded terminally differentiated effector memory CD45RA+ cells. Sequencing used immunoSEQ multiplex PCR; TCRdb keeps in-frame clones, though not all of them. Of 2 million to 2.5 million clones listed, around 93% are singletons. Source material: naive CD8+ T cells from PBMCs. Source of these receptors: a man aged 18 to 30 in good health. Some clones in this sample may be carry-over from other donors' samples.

In nucleotides, the CDR3 is TGTGCCAGCAGTTACTCGACCGTCCGGAACAATCAGCCCCAGCATTTT. This codes for CASSYSTVRNNQPQHF. V gene TRBV6-6 combines with J gene TRBJ1-5; D ambiguous. Germline V gives CDR1 MNHNY, CDR2 SVGAGI (reference sequence). This CDR3 comprises 16 residues. The V end was cut by 0 bases, the J end by 3 bases, with 12 bases between.

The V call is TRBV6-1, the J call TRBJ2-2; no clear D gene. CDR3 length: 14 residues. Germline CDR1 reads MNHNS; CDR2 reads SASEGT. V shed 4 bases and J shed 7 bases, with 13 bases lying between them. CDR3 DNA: TGTGCCAGCAGTGTGGTGGCCGGTGGCGGGGAGCTGTTTTTT. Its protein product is CASSVVAGGGELFF.

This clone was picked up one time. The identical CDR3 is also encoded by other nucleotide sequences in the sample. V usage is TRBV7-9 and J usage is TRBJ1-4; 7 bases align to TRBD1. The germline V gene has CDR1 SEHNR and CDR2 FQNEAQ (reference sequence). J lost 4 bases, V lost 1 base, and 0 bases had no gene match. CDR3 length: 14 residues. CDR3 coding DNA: TGTGCCAGCAGCTTAGACAGGGGTAATGAAAAACTGTTTTTT. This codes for CASSLDRGNEKLFF. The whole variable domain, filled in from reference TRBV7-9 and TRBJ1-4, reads DTGVSQNPRHKITKRGQNVTFRCDPISEHNRLYWYRQTLGQGPEFLTYFQNEAQLEKSRLLSDRFSAERPKGSFSTLEIQRTEQGDSAMYLCASSLDRGNEKLFFGSGTQLSVL.

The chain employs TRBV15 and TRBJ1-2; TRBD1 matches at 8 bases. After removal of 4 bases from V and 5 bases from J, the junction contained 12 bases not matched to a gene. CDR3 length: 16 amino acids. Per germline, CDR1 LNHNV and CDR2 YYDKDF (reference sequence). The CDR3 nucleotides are TGTGCCACCAGCAAGATACCGGGACAGGTTGGGTATGGCTACACCTTC. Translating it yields CATSKIPGQVGYGYTF.

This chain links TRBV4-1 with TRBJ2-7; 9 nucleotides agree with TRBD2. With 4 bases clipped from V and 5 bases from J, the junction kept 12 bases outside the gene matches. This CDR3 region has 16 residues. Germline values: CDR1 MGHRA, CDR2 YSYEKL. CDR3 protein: CASSRGGSGSFNEQYF. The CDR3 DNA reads TGCGCCAGCAGCCGGGGGGGTAGCGGGAGTTTCAACGAGCAGTACTTC.

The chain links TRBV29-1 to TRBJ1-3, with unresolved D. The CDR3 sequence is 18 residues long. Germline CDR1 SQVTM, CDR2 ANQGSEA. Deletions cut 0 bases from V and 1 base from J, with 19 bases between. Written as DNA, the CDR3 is TGCAGCGTTGAAGATTGGGGAAGTGGGCATGCATCTGGAAACACCATATATTTT. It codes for CSVEDWGSGHASGNTIYF. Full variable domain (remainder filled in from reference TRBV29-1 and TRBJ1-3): SAVISQKPSRDICQRGTSLTIQCQVDSQVTMMFWYRQQPGQSLTLIATANQGSEATYESGFVIDKFPISRPNLTFSTLTVSNMSPEDSSIYLCSVEDWGSGHASGNTIYFGEGSWLTVV.

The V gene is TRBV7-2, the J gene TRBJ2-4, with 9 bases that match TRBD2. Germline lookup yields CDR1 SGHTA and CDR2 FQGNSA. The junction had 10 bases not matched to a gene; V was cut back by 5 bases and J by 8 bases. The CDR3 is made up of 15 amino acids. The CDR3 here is CASSPAGGDWHIQYF. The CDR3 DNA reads TGTGCCAGCAGCCCTGCGGGAGGGGATTGGCACATTCAGTACTTC.

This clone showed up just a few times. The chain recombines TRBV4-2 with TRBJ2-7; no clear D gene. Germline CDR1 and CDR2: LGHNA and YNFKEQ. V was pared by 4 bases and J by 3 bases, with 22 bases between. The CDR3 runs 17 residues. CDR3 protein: CASSPAIDGPSGYEQYF. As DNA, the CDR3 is TGTGCCAGCAGCCCCGCCATTGACGGTCCTTCAGGCTACGAGCAGTACTTC.

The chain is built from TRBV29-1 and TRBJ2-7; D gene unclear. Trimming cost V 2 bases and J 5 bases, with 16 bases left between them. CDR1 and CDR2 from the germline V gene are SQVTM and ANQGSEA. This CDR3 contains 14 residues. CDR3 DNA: TGCAGCGTTGAATCCACTGGCGCGGTGAACGAGCAGTACTTC. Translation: CSVESTGAVNEQYF.

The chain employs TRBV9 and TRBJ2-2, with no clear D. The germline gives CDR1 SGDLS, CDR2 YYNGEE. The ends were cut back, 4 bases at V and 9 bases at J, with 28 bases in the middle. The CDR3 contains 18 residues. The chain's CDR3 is CASSSNPSHHDFTRELFF. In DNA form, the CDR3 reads TGTGCCAGCAGCTCGAACCCTAGTCATCACGATTTTACGAGGGAGCTGTTTTTT.

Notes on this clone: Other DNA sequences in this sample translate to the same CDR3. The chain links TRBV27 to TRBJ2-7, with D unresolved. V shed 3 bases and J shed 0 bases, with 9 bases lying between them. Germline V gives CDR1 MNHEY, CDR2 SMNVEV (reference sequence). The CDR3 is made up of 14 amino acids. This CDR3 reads CASSFSGFSYEQYF. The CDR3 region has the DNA TGTGCCAGCAGTTTTTCTGGGTTCTCCTACGAGCAGTACTTC.

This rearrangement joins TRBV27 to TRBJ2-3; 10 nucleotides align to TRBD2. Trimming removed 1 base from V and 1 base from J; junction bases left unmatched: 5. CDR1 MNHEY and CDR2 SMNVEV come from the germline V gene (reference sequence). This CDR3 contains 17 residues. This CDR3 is CASSLWLAGAGTDTQYF. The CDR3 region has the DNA TGTGCCAGCAGTTTATGGCTAGCGGGAGCGGGCACAGATACGCAGTATTTT.

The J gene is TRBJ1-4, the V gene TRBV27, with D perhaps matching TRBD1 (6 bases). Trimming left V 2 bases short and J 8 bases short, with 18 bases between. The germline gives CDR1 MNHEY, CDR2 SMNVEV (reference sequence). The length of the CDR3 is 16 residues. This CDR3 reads CASSLRGRAGAEKLFF. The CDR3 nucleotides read TGTGCCAGCAGTTTACGGGGGCGAGCCGGGGCGGAAAAACTGTTTTTT.

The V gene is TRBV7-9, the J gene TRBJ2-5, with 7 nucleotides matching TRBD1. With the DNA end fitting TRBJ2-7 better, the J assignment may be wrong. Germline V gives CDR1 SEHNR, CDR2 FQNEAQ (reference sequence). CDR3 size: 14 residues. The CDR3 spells CASSPDRTHYEQYF. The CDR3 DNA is TGTGCCAGCAGCCCGGACAGGACACACTACGAGCAGTACTTC.

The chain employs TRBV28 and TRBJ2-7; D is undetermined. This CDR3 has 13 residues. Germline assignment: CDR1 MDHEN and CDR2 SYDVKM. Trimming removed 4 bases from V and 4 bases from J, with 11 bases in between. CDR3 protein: CASSSDPGYEQYF. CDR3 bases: TGTGCCAGCAGTTCGGACCCAGGATACGAGCAGTACTTC.

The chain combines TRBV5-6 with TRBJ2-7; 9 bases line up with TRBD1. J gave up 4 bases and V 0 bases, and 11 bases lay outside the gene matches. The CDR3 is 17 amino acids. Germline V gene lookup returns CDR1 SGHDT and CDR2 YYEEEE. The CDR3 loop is CASSLVSGQGFLYEQYF. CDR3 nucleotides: TGTGCCAGCAGCTTGGTGTCGGGACAGGGTTTTCTTTACGAGCAGTACTTC.

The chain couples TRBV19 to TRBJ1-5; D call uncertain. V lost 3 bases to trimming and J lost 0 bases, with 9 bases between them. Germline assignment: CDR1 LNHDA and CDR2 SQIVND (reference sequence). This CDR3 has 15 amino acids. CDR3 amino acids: CASSIGSNSNQPQHF. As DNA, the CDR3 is TGTGCCAGTAGTATTGGATCGAATAGCAATCAGCCCCAGCATTTT.

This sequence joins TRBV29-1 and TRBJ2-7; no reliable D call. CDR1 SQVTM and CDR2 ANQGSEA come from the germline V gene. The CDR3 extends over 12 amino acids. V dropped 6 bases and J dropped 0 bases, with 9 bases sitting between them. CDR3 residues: CSVPVSSYEQYF. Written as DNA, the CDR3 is TGCAGCGTCCCAGTAAGCTCCTACGAGCAGTACTTC.

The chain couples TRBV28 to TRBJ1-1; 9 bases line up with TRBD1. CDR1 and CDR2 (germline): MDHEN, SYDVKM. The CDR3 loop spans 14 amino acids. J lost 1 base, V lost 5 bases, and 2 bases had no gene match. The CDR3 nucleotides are TGTGCCAGCAGTAGGACAGGGGAGAACACTGAAGCTTTCTTT. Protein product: CASSRTGENTEAFF.

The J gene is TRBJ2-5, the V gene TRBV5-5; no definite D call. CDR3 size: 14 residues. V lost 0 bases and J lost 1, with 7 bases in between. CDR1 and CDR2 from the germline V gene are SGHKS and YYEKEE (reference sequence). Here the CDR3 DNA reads TGTGCCAGCAGCTTGGACCCCCGCCAAGAGACCCAGTACTTC. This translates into CASSLDPRQETQYF.

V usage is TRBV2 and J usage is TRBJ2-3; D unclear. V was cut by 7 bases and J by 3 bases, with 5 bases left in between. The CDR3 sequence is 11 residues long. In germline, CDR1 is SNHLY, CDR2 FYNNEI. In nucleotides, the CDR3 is TGTGCCAGCAAGGGTACAGATACGCAGTATTTT. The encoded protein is CASKGTDTQYF.

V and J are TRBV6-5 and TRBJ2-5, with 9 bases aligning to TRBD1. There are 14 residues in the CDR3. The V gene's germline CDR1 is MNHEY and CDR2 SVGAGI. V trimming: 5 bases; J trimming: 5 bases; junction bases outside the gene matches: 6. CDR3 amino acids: CASSPDRGKETQYF. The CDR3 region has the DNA TGTGCCAGCAGTCCAGACAGGGGGAAGGAGACCCAGTACTTC.

The CDR3 spells CASSWTGRNTGELFF. The CDR3 nucleotides are TGTGCCAGCAGCTGGACGGGGCGGAACACCGGGGAGCTGTTTTTT. V and J are TRBV5-4 and TRBJ2-2; the D call may be TRBD1 or TRBD2 (5 bases each). V was clipped by 3 bases and J by 1 base, with 10 bases between them. Germline V gene sequence: CDR1 SGHNT, CDR2 YYREEE (reference sequence). The CDR3 runs to 15 residues.